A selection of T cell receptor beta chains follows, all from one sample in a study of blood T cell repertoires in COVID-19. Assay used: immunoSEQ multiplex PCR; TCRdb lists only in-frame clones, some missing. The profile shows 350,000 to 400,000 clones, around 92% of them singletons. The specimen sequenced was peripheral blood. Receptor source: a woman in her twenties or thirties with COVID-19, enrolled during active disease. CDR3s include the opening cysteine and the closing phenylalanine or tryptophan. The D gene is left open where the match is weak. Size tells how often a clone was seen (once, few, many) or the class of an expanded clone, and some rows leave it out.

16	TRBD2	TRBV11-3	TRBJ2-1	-	TGTGCCAGCAGCTCGAGGAAGGGGAGGGAGTACAATGAGCAGTTCTTC	CASSSRKGREYNEQFF
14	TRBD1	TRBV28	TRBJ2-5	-	TGTGCCAGCAGCCCTCGGACAGGGCGGGAGACCCAGTACTTC	CASSPRTGRETQYF
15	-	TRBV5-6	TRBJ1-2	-	TGTGCCAGCAGCTTGGGGGGCAGGGCTAGCTATGGCTACACCTTC	CASSLGGRASYGYTF
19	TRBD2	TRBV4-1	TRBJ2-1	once	TGCGCCAGCAGCCAAGGACCCCCCAATCTAGCGGGAGCCTACAATGAGCAGTTCTTC	CASSQGPPNLAGAYNEQFF
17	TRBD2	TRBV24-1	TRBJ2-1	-	TGTGCCACCAGTGATCTTACGACTAGCGGGAGCGGCAATGAGCAGTTCTTC	CATSDLTTSGSGNEQFF
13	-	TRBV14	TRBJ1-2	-	TGTGCCAGCAGCCAAGGCAGGGCCTATGGCTACACCTTC	CASSQGRAYGYTF
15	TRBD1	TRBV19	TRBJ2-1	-	TGTGCCAGTAGTATAGAGGACAGGGAGTACAATGAGCAGTTCTTC	CASSIEDREYNEQFF
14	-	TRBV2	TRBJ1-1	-	TGTGCCAGCAGTAGGGTCGGGGTTGACACTGAAGCTTTCTTT	CASSRVGVDTEAFF
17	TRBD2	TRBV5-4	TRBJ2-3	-	TGTGCCAGCAGCTTGGGGGGGACTAGCGGGAGCCCCAGTACGCAGTATTTT	CASSLGGTSGSPSTQYF
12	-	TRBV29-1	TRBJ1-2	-	TGCAGCGTTGAGTGGCAGAACTATGGCTACACCTTC	CSVEWQNYGYTF
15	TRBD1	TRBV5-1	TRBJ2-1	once	TGCGCCAGCAGCTTTTACGGGACAGGGGACAATGAGCAGTTCTTC	CASSFYGTGDNEQFF
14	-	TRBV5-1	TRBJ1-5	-	TGCGCCAGCAGCTTGGGGACACCTAATCAGCCCCAGCATTTT	CASSLGTPNQPQHF
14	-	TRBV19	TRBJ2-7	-	TGTGCCAGTAGTATAGCCGTGGGGGGCTACGAGCAGTACTTC	CASSIAVGGYEQYF
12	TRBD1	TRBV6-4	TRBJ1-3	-	TGTGCCAACAGGGGCGCAGGAAACACCATATATTTT	CANRGAGNTIYF
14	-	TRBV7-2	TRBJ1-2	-	TGTGCCAGCAGCTCCCAAGCAGGGTCTAGGGGCTACACCTTC	CASSSQAGSRGYTF
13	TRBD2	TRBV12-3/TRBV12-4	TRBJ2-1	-	TGTGCCAGCATCGCCACGGGGGGAATGGAGCAGTTCTTC	CASIATGGMEQFF
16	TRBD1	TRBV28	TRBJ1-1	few	TGTGCCAGCAGCTCAGGGACAGGGGGCCGGAGCACTGAAGCTTTCTTT	CASSSGTGGRSTEAFF
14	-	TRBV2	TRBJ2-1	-	TGTGCCAGCAACGGGGGATACTCCTACAATGAGCAGTTCTTC	CASNGGYSYNEQFF
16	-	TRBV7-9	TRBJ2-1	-	TGTGCCAGCAGCTTAGATTCGGGGGGCCCATTCGATGAGCAGTTCTTC	CASSLDSGGPFDEQFF
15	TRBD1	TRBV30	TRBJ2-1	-	TGTGCCTGGAGTTACGGACAGGGGGCCAATAGTGAGCAGTTCTTC	CAWSYGQGANSEQFF
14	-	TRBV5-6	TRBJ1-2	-	TGTGCCAGCAGCTTGGAAGGAACAGCCTATGGCTACACCTTC	CASSLEGTAYGYTF
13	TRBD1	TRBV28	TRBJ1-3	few	TGTGCCGGCCAACAGGGGGCTGGAAACACCATATATTTT	CAGQQGAGNTIYF
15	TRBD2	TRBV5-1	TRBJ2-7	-	TGCGCCAGCAGCTTGGGCCTAGCGGGGTTTGAGGAGCAGTACTTC	CASSLGLAGFEEQYF
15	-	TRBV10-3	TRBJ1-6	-	TGTGCCATCAGTGCCAGGACAGACAATAATTCACCCCTCCACTTT	CAISARTDNNSPLHF
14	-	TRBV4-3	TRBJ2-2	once	TGCGCCAGCAGCCAAGAGGGGGGGGCTAGGGAGCTGTTTTTT	CASSQEGGARELFF
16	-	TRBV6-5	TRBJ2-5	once	TGTGCCAGCAGTTCATTTTCAAGTAGATTTCAAGAGACCCAGTACTTC	CASSSFSSRFQETQYF
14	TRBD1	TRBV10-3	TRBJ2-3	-	TGTGCCATCAGTTGGACAGGGTTCGCAGATACGCAGTATTTT	CAISWTGFADTQYF
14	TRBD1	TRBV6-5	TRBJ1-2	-	TGTGCCAGCAGTTCGGACAGGGAGGGCTATGGCTACACCTTC	CASSSDREGYGYTF
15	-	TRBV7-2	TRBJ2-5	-	TGTGCCAGCAGCCCCCTCGGGGGAGTGCAAGAGACCCAGTACTTC	CASSPLGGVQETQYF
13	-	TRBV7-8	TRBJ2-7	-	TGTGCCAGCAGTGACGGGTGGCACTACGAGCAGTACTTC	CASSDGWHYEQYF
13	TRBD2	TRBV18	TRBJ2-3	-	TGTGCCAGCTCACCACCGGGGGGGGATACGCAGTATTTT	CASSPPGGDTQYF
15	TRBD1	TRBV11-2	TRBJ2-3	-	TGTGCCAGCAGCGTAGGGGGGACAGGTTCCGATACGCAGTATTTT	CASSVGGTGSDTQYF
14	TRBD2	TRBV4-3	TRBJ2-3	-	TGCGCCAGCAGCCAAGACTCGGGGGTGCGGGGGAAGTATTTT	CASSQDSGVRGKYF
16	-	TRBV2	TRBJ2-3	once	TGTGCCAGCAGTGCCCAAACCCGGGTGGTCTCCGATACGCAGTATTTT	CASSAQTRVVSDTQYF
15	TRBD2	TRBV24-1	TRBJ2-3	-	TGTGCCACCAGTGATCACCGAGGACTAGCGGGAGCGCAGTATTTT	CATSDHRGLAGAQYF
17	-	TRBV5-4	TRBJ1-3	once	TGTGCCAGCAGCTTGGGTCCCGAGGAGGGTGCTGGAAACACCATATATTTT	CASSLGPEEGAGNTIYF
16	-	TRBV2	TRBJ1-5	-	TGTGCCAGCAGGCGGCAAGGAACCCGGGGGGATCAGCCCCAGCATTTT	CASRRQGTRGDQPQHF
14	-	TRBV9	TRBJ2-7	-	TGTGCCAGCAGCGGGGGCTTAACCGCCTACGAGCAGTACTTC	CASSGGLTAYEQYF
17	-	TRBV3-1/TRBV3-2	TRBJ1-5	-	TGTGCCAGCAGCCAAGCTACGGGCAAGGGGTATAATCAGCCCCAGCATTTT	CASSQATGKGYNQPQHF
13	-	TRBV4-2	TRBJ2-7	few	TGTGCCAGCATAGGGACAGCCGGGGGCGAGCAGTACTTC	CASIGTAGGEQYF
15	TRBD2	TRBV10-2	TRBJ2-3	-	TGCGCCAGCAGTGTCACTAGCGGGGGAAGGGATACGCAGTATTTT	CASSVTSGGRDTQYF
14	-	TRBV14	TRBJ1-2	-	TGTGCCAGCAGCCTCGGGGACTGGGTCTATGGCTACACCTTC	CASSLGDWVYGYTF
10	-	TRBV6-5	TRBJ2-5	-	TGTGCCACCGGGAGAGAGACCCAGTACTTC	CATGRETQYF
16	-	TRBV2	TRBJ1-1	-	TGTGCCAGCAGCCCTCGAGTTGGGCAGTTTAACACTGAAGCTTTCTTT	CASSPRVGQFNTEAFF
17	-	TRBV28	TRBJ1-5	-	TGTGCCAGCAGTCCGCGACCCGCCGACTCAGGCAATCAGCCCCAGCATTTT	CASSPRPADSGNQPQHF
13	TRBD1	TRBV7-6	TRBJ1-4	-	TGTGCCAGCAGCTCCGGACAGGGAAAAGGACTGTTTTTT	CASSSGQGKGLFF
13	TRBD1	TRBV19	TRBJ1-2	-	TGTGCCAGTAGTGGGACAGCAAACTATGGCTACACCTTC	CASSGTANYGYTF
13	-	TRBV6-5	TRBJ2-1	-	TGTGCCAGCAGTTACAACAGGATCTATGAGCAGTTCTTC	CASSYNRIYEQFF